This entry describes one T cell receptor beta chain. The data were produced by immunoSEQ multiplex PCR, yet TCRdb's version contains in-frame clones alone and is incomplete. The table has over 150,000 clones, 83% seen once. The record originates from a study of blood T cell repertoires in COVID-19. Study-level background: Collection of acute and convalescent COVID-19 samples took place in the United States, Italy and Spain. The cDNA or gDNA used as material had been derived from T cells, B-cell-depleted T cells, or PBMCs.

While infection was still active, Seattle patients were enrolled and then followed longitudinally. Sequenced: peripheral blood. The receptor's source is a woman aged 55 to 70 with COVID-19, enrolled during active disease.

The CDR3 bases are TGTGCCAGCAGCTTCAGGGGCGGCCTTAACTATGGCTACACCTTC. Protein: CASSFRGGLNYGYTF. This chain connects TRBV7-2 to TRBJ1-2, with a weak D call TRBD1 (6 bases). Trimming removed 3 bases from V and 1 base from J, with 12 bases in between. CDR1 is SGHTA and CDR2 is FQGNSA in the germline V gene. The CDR3 has 15 amino acids.